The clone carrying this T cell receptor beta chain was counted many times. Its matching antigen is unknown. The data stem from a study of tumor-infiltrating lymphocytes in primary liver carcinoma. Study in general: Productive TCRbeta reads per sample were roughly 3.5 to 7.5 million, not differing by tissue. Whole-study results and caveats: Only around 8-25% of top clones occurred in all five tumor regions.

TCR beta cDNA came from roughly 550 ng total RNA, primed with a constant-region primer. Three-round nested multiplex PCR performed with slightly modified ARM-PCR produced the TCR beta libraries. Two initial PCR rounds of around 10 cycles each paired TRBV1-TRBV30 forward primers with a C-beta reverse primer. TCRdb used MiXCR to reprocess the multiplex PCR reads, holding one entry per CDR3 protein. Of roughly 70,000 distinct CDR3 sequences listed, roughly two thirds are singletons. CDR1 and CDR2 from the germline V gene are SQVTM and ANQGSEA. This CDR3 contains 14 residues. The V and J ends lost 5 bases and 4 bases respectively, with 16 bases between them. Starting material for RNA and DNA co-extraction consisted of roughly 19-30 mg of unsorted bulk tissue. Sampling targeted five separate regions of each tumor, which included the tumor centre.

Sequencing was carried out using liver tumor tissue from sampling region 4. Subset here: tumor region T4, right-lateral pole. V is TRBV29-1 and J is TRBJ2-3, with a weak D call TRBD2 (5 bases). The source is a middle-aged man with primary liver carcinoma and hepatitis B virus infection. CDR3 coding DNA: TGCAGCGTTTCACCCCCGTCCGGGGCAGATACGCAGTATTTT. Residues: CSVSPPSGADTQYF.